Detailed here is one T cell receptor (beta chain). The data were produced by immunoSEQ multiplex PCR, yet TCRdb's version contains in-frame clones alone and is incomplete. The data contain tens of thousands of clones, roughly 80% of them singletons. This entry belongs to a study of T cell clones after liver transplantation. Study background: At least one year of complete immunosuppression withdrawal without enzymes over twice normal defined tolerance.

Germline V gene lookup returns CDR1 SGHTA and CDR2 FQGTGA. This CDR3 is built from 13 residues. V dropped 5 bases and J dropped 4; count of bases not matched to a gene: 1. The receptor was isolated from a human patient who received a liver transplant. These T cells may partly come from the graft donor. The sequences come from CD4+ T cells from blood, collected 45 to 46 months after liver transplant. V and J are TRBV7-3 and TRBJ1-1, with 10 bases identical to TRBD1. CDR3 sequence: CASSRDRGTEAFF. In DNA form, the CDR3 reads TGTGCCAGCAGCCGGGACAGGGGCACTGAAGCTTTCTTT.